This T cell receptor (beta chain) was recovered during a study of cytomegalovirus exposure and HLA in healthy donors. Study-level results: Presence/absence analyses assumed roughly uniform sequencing depth across donors.

Details on this clone: Its target is not known.

V shed 7 bases and J shed 2 bases, with 13 bases lying between them. Germline lookup yields CDR1 MDHEN and CDR2 SYDVKM. The CDR3 totals 14 residues. 60 Vbeta and 13 Jbeta primers were used in PCR. Measured with immunoSEQ multiplex PCR; TCRdb has only the in-frame clones, and not every one. The sample shows tens of thousands of clones, roughly three quarters of them seen only once. The chain uses TRBV28 and TRBJ2-3; the D gene is possibly TRBD2 (6 bases). The sequence was obtained from a woman aged 40 to 49 in good health and CMV-seropositive. The source material was PBMCs. Here the CDR3 reads CASKGSSDTDTQYF. The CDR3 DNA follows: TGTGCCAGCAAAGGCTCTAGCGACACAGATACGCAGTATTTT. Looking up the rest from reference TRBV28 and TRBJ2-3 gives the full variable domain: DVKVTQSSRYLVKRTGEKVFLECVQDMDHENMFWYRQDPGLGLRLIYFSYDVKMKEKGDIPEGYSVSREKKERFSLILESASTNQTSMYLCASKGSSDTDTQYFGPGTRLTVL.